These T cell receptor beta chains were read from a single sample in a study of T cell repertoires in cytomegalovirus infection. TCRdb ran MiXCR on the reads and lists one entry per CDR3 protein. The sample lists about 530,000 distinct CDR3 sequences, more than 25% seen once, with about 13% in the top ten. The sequenced sample was PBMCs. Receptors were obtained from a human donor in good health (CMV status not recorded). Some clones in this sample may be carry-over from other donors' samples. Both conserved end residues are part of each CDR3. The D gene is left open where the match is weak. Not all rows give a size; the values are once, few, many and, for expanded clones, a class.

j_gene: TRBJ1-2; d_gene: .; v_gene: TRBV7-9; abundance: few; CDR3aa: CASSLDRVNYGYTF; CDR3nt: TGTGCCAGCAGCTTAGACAGGGTGAATTATGGCTACACCTTC
j_gene: TRBJ2-2; d_gene: .; v_gene: TRBV7-2; abundance: few; CDR3aa: CASSPQTNTGELFF; CDR3nt: TGTGCCAGCAGCCCACAGACGAACACCGGGGAGCTGTTTTTT
j_gene: TRBJ2-5; d_gene: .; v_gene: TRBV28; abundance: many; CDR3aa: CASSLETNQETQYF; CDR3nt: TGTGCCAGCAGTTTGGAGACCAATCAAGAGACCCAGTACTTC
j_gene: TRBJ2-2; d_gene: .; v_gene: TRBV6-2/TRBV6-3; abundance: few; CDR3aa: CASSTLRRDTGELFF; CDR3nt: TGTGCCAGCAGTACACTACGACGTGACACCGGGGAGCTGTTTTTT
j_gene: TRBJ2-7; d_gene: TRBD1; v_gene: TRBV28; abundance: many; CDR3aa: CASSPGQGLEQYF; CDR3nt: TGTGCCAGCAGCCCGGGACAGGGTCTCGAGCAGTACTTC
j_gene: TRBJ2-1; d_gene: .; v_gene: TRBV27; abundance: .; CDR3aa: CASSLSLKGVNEQFF; CDR3nt: TGTGCCAGCAGCCTCTCCCTGAAGGGCGTTAATGAGCAGTTCTTC
j_gene: TRBJ2-5; d_gene: .; v_gene: TRBV11-2; abundance: .; CDR3aa: CASSLESGWETQYF; CDR3nt: TGTGCCAGCAGCTTAGAGTCAGGTTGGGAGACCCAGTACTTC
j_gene: TRBJ2-7; d_gene: TRBD2; v_gene: TRBV29-1; abundance: .; CDR3aa: CSVEGLAGGYEQYF; CDR3nt: TGCAGCGTTGAGGGACTAGCGGGAGGATACGAGCAGTACTTC
j_gene: TRBJ2-2; d_gene: TRBD2; v_gene: TRBV19; abundance: few; CDR3aa: CASKRLAGGSTNTGELFF; CDR3nt: TGTGCCAGTAAAAGACTAGCGGGAGGTTCCACGAACACCGGGGAGCTGTTTTTT
j_gene: TRBJ1-4; d_gene: .; v_gene: TRBV11-3; abundance: .; CDR3aa: CASSLNQGEKLFF; CDR3nt: TGTGCCAGCAGCTTAAACCAGGGAGAAAAACTGTTTTTT
j_gene: TRBJ1-1; d_gene: TRBD1; v_gene: TRBV12-3/TRBV12-4; abundance: .; CDR3aa: CASTVPRQGNKAFF; CDR3nt: TGTGCCAGCACCGTTCCCCGACAGGGCAATAAAGCTTTCTTT
j_gene: TRBJ2-5; d_gene: TRBD2; v_gene: TRBV7-2; abundance: few; CDR3aa: CASSSGLAGIQETQYF; CDR3nt: TGTGCCAGCAGCTCGGGACTAGCGGGAATCCAAGAGACCCAGTACTTC
j_gene: TRBJ2-1; d_gene: TRBD2; v_gene: TRBV5-1; abundance: .; CDR3aa: CASSWTSGRFEQFF; CDR3nt: TGCGCCAGCAGCTGGACTAGCGGGAGGTTTGAGCAGTTCTTC
j_gene: TRBJ2-5; d_gene: TRBD2; v_gene: TRBV7-2; abundance: many; CDR3aa: CASSLLAVQETQYF; CDR3nt: TGTGCCAGCAGCTTGCTAGCGGTGCAAGAGACCCAGTACTTC
j_gene: TRBJ2-7; d_gene: TRBD1; v_gene: TRBV6-1; abundance: few; CDR3aa: CASSEDYRGGYEQYF; CDR3nt: TGTGCCAGCAGTGAAGATTACAGGGGCGGCTACGAGCAGTACTTC
j_gene: TRBJ2-5; d_gene: TRBD2; v_gene: TRBV7-2; abundance: many; CDR3aa: CASSLLGLAGGETQYF; CDR3nt: TGTGCCAGCAGCTTATTGGGACTAGCGGGGGGAGAGACCCAGTACTTC
j_gene: TRBJ1-4; d_gene: .; v_gene: TRBV5-1; abundance: .; CDR3aa: CASSLHRQASNEKLFF; CDR3nt: TGCGCCAGCAGCCTACATCGACAGGCCTCTAATGAAAAACTGTTTTTT
j_gene: TRBJ2-1; d_gene: .; v_gene: TRBV12-3/TRBV12-4; abundance: .; CDR3aa: CASRGTGYNEQFF; CDR3nt: TGTGCCAGCAGGGGAACAGGCTACAATGAGCAGTTCTTC
j_gene: TRBJ1-1; d_gene: .; v_gene: TRBV10-3; abundance: many; CDR3aa: CAISGSGGFRGTEAFF; CDR3nt: TGTGCCATCAGTGGATCGGGGGGCTTTCGAGGGACTGAAGCTTTCTTT
j_gene: TRBJ1-2; d_gene: .; v_gene: TRBV19; abundance: .; CDR3aa: CASSIINYGYTF; CDR3nt: TGTGCCAGTAGCATCATAAACTATGGCTACACCTTC
j_gene: TRBJ2-1; d_gene: TRBD1; v_gene: TRBV4-1; abundance: .; CDR3aa: CASRSQAGTENYNEQFF; CDR3nt: TGCGCCAGCAGATCCCAGGCCGGGACAGAAAACTACAATGAGCAGTTCTTC
j_gene: TRBJ1-4; d_gene: .; v_gene: TRBV24-1; abundance: once; CDR3aa: CATSDEVKLFF; CDR3nt: TGTGCCACCAGTGACGAGGTTAAACTGTTTTTT